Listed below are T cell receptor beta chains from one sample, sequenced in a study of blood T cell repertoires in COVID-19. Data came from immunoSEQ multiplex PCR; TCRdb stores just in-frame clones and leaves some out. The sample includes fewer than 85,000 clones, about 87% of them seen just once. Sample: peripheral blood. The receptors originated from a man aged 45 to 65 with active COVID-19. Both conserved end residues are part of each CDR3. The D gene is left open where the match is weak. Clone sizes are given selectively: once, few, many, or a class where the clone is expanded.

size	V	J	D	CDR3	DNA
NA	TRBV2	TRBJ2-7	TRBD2	CASNNGRGAYEQYF	TGTGCCAGCAATAACGGGAGGGGAGCCTACGAGCAGTACTTC
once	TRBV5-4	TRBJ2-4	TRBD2	CASSLEPVGGAGIQYF	TGTGCCAGCAGCTTGGAGCCTGTCGGGGGGGCTGGCATTCAGTACTTC
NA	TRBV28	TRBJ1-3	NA	CASSSSQLTIYF	TGTGCCAGCAGTTCCTCCCAGTTGACCATATATTTT
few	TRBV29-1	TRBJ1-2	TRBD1	CSATTGEYGYTF	TGCAGCGCGACGACAGGGGAGTATGGCTACACCTTC
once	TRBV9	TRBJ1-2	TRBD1	CASSGQGATNYGYTF	TGTGCCAGCAGCGGACAGGGGGCGACCAACTATGGCTACACCTTC
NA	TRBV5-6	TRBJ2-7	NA	CASSFIQKGVEQYF	TGTGCCAGCAGCTTTATCCAGAAGGGAGTCGAGCAGTACTTC
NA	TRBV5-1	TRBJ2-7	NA	CASSLELAGSSYEQYF	TGCGCCAGCAGCTTGGAATTGGCGGGTAGCTCCTACGAGCAGTACTTC
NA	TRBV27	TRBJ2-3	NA	CASSRQSTDTQYF	TGTGCCAGCAGCCGACAGTCCACAGATACGCAGTATTTT
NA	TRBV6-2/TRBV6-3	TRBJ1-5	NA	CASSPGRVLNQPQHF	TGTGCCAGCAGCCCGGGGAGGGTATTGAATCAGCCCCAGCATTTT
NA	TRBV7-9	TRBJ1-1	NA	CASSLGSDRGTEAFF	TGTGCCAGCAGCTTAGGGTCCGATCGGGGTACTGAAGCTTTCTTT
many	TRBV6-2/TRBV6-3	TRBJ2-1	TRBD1	CASSYSGQYNEQFF	TGTGCCAGCAGTTACTCGGGACAGTACAATGAGCAGTTCTTC
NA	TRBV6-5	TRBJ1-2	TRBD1	CASRSPRTGLGYTF	TGTGCCAGCAGGAGCCCCAGGACAGGGCTCGGCTACACCTTC
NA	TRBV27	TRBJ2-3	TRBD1	CASSPKTGLSTDTQYF	TGTGCCAGCAGTCCGAAGACAGGGCTTAGCACAGATACGCAGTATTTT
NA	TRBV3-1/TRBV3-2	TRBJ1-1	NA	CASSHLGAIEAFF	TGTGCCAGCAGCCATCTGGGGGCAATAGAAGCTTTCTTT
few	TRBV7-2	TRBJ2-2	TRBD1	CAFKGQATGELFF	TGTGCTTTCAAAGGACAGGCGACCGGGGAGCTGTTTTTT
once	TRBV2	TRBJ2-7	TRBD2	CARSGGRKTDEQYF	TGTGCCAGATCGGGAGGACGCAAGACGGACGAGCAGTACTTC
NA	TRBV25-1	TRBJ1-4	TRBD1	CASSDGQGVEKLFF	TGTGCCAGCAGTGACGGGCAGGGGGTCGAAAAACTGTTTTTT
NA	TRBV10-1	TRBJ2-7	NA	CASSVLREAPSSF	TGCGCCAGCAGTGTCCTCAGAGAGGCCCCGTCGTCCTTC
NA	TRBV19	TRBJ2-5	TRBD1	CASSMERGRQQETQYF	TGTGCCAGTAGTATGGAGAGGGGGCGTCAGCAAGAGACCCAGTACTTC
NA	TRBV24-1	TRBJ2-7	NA	CATSDTSGTGAYEQYF	TGTGCCACCAGTGACACCTCCGGGACGGGGGCCTACGAGCAGTACTTC
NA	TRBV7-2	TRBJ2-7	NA	CASSSPGSTYEQYF	TGTGCCAGCAGCTCCCCAGGTAGTACCTACGAGCAGTACTTC
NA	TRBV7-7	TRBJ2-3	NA	CASSLVLGLKDTQYF	TGTGCTAGCAGCTTAGTTCTAGGCTTAAAGGATACGCAGTATTTT
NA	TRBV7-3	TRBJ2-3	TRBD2	CASSLTSSGGGATDTQYF	TGTGCCAGCAGCTTAACTTCCAGCGGCGGGGGGGCCACAGATACGCAGTATTTT
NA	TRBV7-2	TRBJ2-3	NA	CASSLAPAGARNTDTQYF	TGTGCCAGCAGCTTAGCGCCGGCGGGGGCTAGGAACACAGATACGCAGTATTTT
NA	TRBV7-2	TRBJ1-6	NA	CASSLLSLGGDGFSPLHF	TGTGCCAGCAGCCTCTTATCCCTAGGGGGTGACGGATTTTCACCCCTCCACTTT
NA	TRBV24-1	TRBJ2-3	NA	CATSGYRGGRTDTQYF	TGTGCCACCAGTGGCTACAGGGGGGGACGCACAGATACGCAGTATTTT
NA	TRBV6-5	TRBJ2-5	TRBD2	CASSQGTSGKETQYF	TGTGCCAGCAGCCAAGGGACTAGCGGAAAAGAGACCCAGTACTTC
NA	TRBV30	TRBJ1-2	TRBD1	CAWRKTGGYYGYTF	TGTGCCTGGAGAAAGACAGGGGGTTACTATGGCTACACCTTC
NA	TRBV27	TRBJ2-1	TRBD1	CASCTGTGFLDEQFF	TGTGCCAGCTGTACCGGGACAGGGTTTCTCGATGAGCAGTTCTTC
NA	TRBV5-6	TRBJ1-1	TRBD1	CASVSGGGNTEAFF	TGTGCCAGCGTGAGCGGAGGGGGCAACACTGAAGCTTTCTTT
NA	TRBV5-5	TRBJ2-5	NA	CASSLWTRSGSYQETQYF	TGTGCCAGCAGCTTGTGGACACGCTCCGGCTCGTACCAAGAGACCCAGTACTTC
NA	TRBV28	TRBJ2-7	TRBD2	CASSGAAGGGEQYF	TGTGCCAGCAGTGGGGCGGCGGGAGGGGGTGAGCAGTACTTC
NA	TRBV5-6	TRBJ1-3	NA	CASSLEARNTIYF	TGTGCCAGCAGCTTGGAAGCCCGAAACACCATATATTTT
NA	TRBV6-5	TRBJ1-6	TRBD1	CASAGTGDHSPLHF	TGTGCCAGCGCCGGGACAGGGGATCATTCACCCCTCCACTTT
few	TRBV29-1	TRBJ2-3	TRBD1	CSVRTGGDTQYF	TGCAGCGTGCGGACAGGGGGCGATACGCAGTATTTT
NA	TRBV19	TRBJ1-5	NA	CASSLGGQGNQPQHF	TGTGCCAGTAGCCTGGGAGGCCAGGGCAATCAGCCCCAGCATTTT
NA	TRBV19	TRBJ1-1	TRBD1	CASSAQGAQTSEAFF	TGTGCCAGTAGTGCCCAGGGGGCGCAAACCTCTGAAGCTTTCTTT
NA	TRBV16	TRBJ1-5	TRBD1	CASSPSDRVREPQHF	TGTGCCAGCAGCCCCTCGGACAGGGTAAGGGAGCCCCAGCATTTT
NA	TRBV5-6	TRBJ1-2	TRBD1	CASRKETGGDYGYTF	TGTGCCAGCAGAAAAGAGACAGGGGGGGACTATGGCTACACCTTC
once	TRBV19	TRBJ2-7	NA	CASSIVGTSNYEQYF	TGTGCCAGTAGTATAGTCGGCACTAGTAACTACGAGCAGTACTTC
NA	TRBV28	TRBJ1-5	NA	CASQVHRPEYSNQPQHF	TGTGCCAGCCAAGTTCATCGTCCCGAGTATAGCAATCAGCCCCAGCATTTT
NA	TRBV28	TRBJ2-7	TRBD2	CASSFLADSEQYF	TGTGCCAGCAGTTTCCTAGCGGATTCCGAGCAGTACTTC
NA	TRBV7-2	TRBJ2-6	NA	CASSLVLVQVAGANVLTF	TGTGCCAGCAGCTTAGTGTTAGTTCAGGTTGCAGGGGCCAACGTCCTGACTTTC
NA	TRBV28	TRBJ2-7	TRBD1	CASSLGQGSYEQYF	TGTGCCAGCAGTTTAGGACAGGGAAGCTACGAGCAGTACTTC
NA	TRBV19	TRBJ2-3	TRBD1	CASSTRTGSYTDTQYF	TGTGCCAGTAGTACGCGGACAGGGAGCTACACAGATACGCAGTATTTT
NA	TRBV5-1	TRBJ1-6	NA	CASSLVPVLGNSPLHF	TGCGCCAGCAGCTTGGTCCCAGTTCTCGGGAATTCACCCCTCCACTTT
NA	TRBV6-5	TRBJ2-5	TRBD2	CASSYSERGGLETQYF	TGTGCCAGCAGTTACTCGGAGCGGGGGGGCCTCGAGACCCAGTACTTC
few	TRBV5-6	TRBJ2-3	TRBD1	CASSLYGQGANTQYF	TGTGCCAGCAGCTTGTACGGACAGGGGGCCAATACGCAGTATTTT
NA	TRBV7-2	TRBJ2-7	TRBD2	CASSPRLASTGEQYF	TGTGCCAGCAGCCCCCGACTAGCGTCCACGGGGGAGCAGTACTTC
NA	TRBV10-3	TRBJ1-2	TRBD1	CAIKGQGAGYGYTF	TGTGCCATCAAAGGACAGGGGGCGGGCTATGGCTACACCTTC
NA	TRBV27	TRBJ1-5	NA	CASSLMGLSNQPQHF	TGTGCCAGCAGTTTAATGGGGCTGAGCAATCAGCCCCAGCATTTT
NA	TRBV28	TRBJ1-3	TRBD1	CASSFVDRRRSGNTIYF	TGTGCCAGCAGTTTCGTGGACAGGCGACGCTCTGGAAACACCATATATTTT
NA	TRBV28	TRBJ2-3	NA	CASSLFTDTQYF	TGTGCCAGCAGCCTGTTCACAGATACGCAGTATTTT